Listed below are T cell receptor beta chains from one sample, sequenced in a study of T cells in localized non-small cell lung cancer. The assay was immunoSEQ multiplex PCR, and TCRdb's table has in-frame clones only and misses some. Counted here are around 22,000 clones, about nine tenths occurring once; the ten biggest clones make up roughly 9.9%. This material consisted of peripheral blood mononuclear cells, taken before any cancer treatment. These receptors came from a woman aged 40 to 75 with stage III lung adenocarcinoma. CDR3s include the opening cysteine and the closing phenylalanine or tryptophan. D genes are given only for firm matches. Only some rows state a clone size, as once, few, many or a class for expanded clones.

V gene	J gene	clone size	D gene	CDR3 protein	CDR3 DNA
TRBV25-1	TRBJ2-3	.	TRBD2	CASSEVRAGITDTQYF	TGTGCCAGCAGTGAAGTCCGAGCGGGAATCACAGATACGCAGTATTTT
TRBV20-1	TRBJ2-3	once	TRBD2	CSATSGITQYF	TGCAGTGCTACGAGCGGGATTACGCAGTATTTT
TRBV25-1	TRBJ1-1	.	TRBD1	CASSESGGNTEAFF	TGTGCCAGCAGTGAATCAGGGGGCAACACTGAAGCTTTCTTT
TRBV6-6	TRBJ1-1	once	.	CASRETGNTEAFF	TGTGCCAGCAGGGAGACGGGCAACACTGAAGCTTTCTTT
TRBV7-9	TRBJ2-7	.	.	CASSLRYSAWGYEQYF	TGTGCCAGCAGCTTAAGATACTCAGCTTGGGGCTACGAGCAGTACTTC
TRBV11-2	TRBJ2-3	.	.	CASSLDRGRTQYF	TGTGCCAGCAGCTTAGATCGCGGCCGTACGCAGTATTTT
TRBV5-4	TRBJ1-2	.	.	CASSSNVERYGYTF	TGTGCCAGCAGCTCGAACGTTGAGCGCTATGGCTACACCTTC
TRBV7-9	TRBJ2-5	.	.	CASSLEGGLETQYF	TGTGCCAGCAGCTTAGAGGGGGGGTTAGAGACCCAGTACTTC
TRBV10-1	TRBJ1-5	.	TRBD1	CASGEGAKPQHF	TGCGCCAGCGGGGAGGGGGCTAAGCCCCAGCATTTT
TRBV7-9	TRBJ2-7	.	TRBD2	CASSDRGTSGSGQYF	TGTGCCAGCAGCGATCGGGGGACTAGCGGGAGCGGGCAGTACTTC
TRBV2	TRBJ1-1	.	.	CATSWGVGTEAFF	TGTGCCACCTCTTGGGGGGTCGGCACTGAAGCTTTCTTT
TRBV29-1	TRBJ1-5	.	.	CSVRQTGDSNQPQHF	TGCAGCGTACGACAAACAGGCGATAGCAATCAGCCCCAGCATTTT
TRBV5-1	TRBJ1-1	.	.	CASSLVVGRDTEAFF	TGCGCCAGCAGCTTGGTAGTGGGACGAGACACTGAAGCTTTCTTT
TRBV5-1	TRBJ1-6	.	.	CASSTERDSPLHF	TGCGCCAGCAGCACGGAACGCGATTCACCCCTCCACTTT
TRBV20-1	TRBJ2-3	.	.	CSARDPNTQYF	TGCAGTGCTAGAGACCCGAATACGCAGTATTTT
TRBV5-1	TRBJ2-1	.	TRBD1	CASSLAPPGTGVNEQFF	TGCGCCAGCAGCTTGGCCCCCCCTGGGACAGGGGTCAATGAGCAGTTCTTC
TRBV4-1	TRBJ2-1	.	TRBD2	CASSQDLAGGDEQFF	TGCGCCAGCAGCCAAGATCTAGCGGGGGGGGATGAGCAGTTCTTC
TRBV7-9	TRBJ2-7	.	.	CASSSLAGSSYEQYF	TGTGCCAGCAGCTCCCTAGCAGGGAGCTCCTACGAGCAGTACTTC
TRBV5-1	TRBJ2-3	.	.	CASSFLPGHNTDTQYF	TGCGCCAGCAGCTTCCTCCCGGGACACAACACAGATACGCAGTATTTT
TRBV18	TRBJ1-5	.	TRBD1	CASSPGQNQPQHF	TGTGCCAGCTCACCGGGACAGAATCAGCCCCAGCATTTT
TRBV7-2	TRBJ2-7	.	TRBD2	CASSLGGTTTYEQYF	TGTGCCAGCAGCTTGGGGGGGACTACTACTTACGAGCAGTACTTC
TRBV19	TRBJ2-7	.	TRBD1	CASSGTGGAAYEQYF	TGTGCCAGTAGTGGAACAGGGGGTGCCGCCTACGAGCAGTACTTC
TRBV5-1	TRBJ1-6	.	.	CASSLDGQGNSPLHF	TGCGCCAGCAGCTTGGATGGGCAAGGCAATTCACCCCTCCACTTT
TRBV7-6	TRBJ1-1	.	TRBD1	CASSFGTAWNTEAFF	TGTGCCAGCAGCTTTGGGACAGCTTGGAACACTGAAGCTTTCTTT
TRBV7-2	TRBJ2-7	.	TRBD2	CASSQTSSRGGPHEQYF	TGTGCCAGCAGCCAAACCTCCTCGCGGGGGGGCCCCCACGAGCAGTACTTC
TRBV9	TRBJ1-4	.	.	CASSDLATNEKLFF	TGTGCCAGCAGCGACCTTGCAACTAATGAAAAACTGTTTTTT
TRBV29-1	TRBJ1-1	.	.	CSVPAGGTEAFF	TGCAGCGTCCCGGCGGGGGGCACTGAAGCTTTCTTT
TRBV27	TRBJ2-7	.	.	CASSLSLANSYEQYF	TGTGCCAGCAGTTTATCGTTGGCAAACTCCTACGAGCAGTACTTC
TRBV18	TRBJ2-7	.	.	CASSRDKGTQQYF	TGTGCCAGCTCACGGGACAAGGGGACACAGCAGTACTTC